This entry describes one TCR beta chain. No antigen is known for it. This entry is derived from a study of T cell responses to AZD1222 COVID-19 vaccine. The CDR3 has 14 residues. Unmatched junction bases numbered 3, after V lost 3 bases and J lost 6 bases. Germline values: CDR1 MRHNA, CDR2 SNTAGT. Study-wide results and caveats: With dominance at 160-218 and 743-854, vaccine-associated CD4 TCRs spanned spike. Just five to seven people given AZD1222 tested seropositive at baseline. A mostly white British donor set with more females was recruited, and clonal diversity was possibly underestimated.

Generated by immunoSEQ multiplex PCR, the TCRdb table keeps only in-frame clones and is missing some. The data show around 160,000 clones, about 93% seen once. The sequenced sample was peripheral blood, obtained on day 0 of MenACWY control vaccination. This TCR was sampled from an adult in good health. V and J are TRBV6-4 and TRBJ2-1; 9 bases match TRBD1. The CDR3 nucleotides are TGTGCCAGCAGTGAGGACAGGGGAGGCAATGAGCAGTTCTTC. Amino acids: CASSEDRGGNEQFF.